This T cell receptor beta chain came from a study of blood T cell repertoires in COVID-19. Study details: Both acute and convalescent COVID-19 samples were obtained from the United States, Italy and Spain. T cells, B-cell-depleted T cells, or PBMCs provided the cDNA or gDNA that served as material.

Germline trimming cut 10 bases from V and 3 bases from J; bases unmatched to any gene: 2. Germline V lookup: CDR1 ENHRY, CDR2 SYGVKD. This CDR3 spans 12 amino acids. Per the original data handling: The assay estimated nucleated cells by amplifying reference gene primers. The assay was immunoSEQ multiplex PCR, and TCRdb's table has in-frame clones only and misses some. The V and J calls and the clone size are those of that table, but D and trimming were determined from the DNA. Of over 95,000 clones listed, 65% to 85% are singletons. The chain couples TRBV10-3 to TRBJ2-2, with 7 nucleotides matching TRBD1. The receptor comes from a man between 45 and 60 years old with acute or convalescent COVID-19. Source material: peripheral blood. This chain's CDR3 is CATTGDTGELFF. In nucleotides, the CDR3 is TGTGCCACCACAGGGGACACCGGGGAGCTGTTTTTT.